A single sample gave rise to the 30 T cell receptor beta chains below, sequenced in a study of cytomegalovirus exposure and HLA in healthy donors. The protocol was immunoSEQ multiplex PCR, while the TCRdb copy is restricted to in-frame clones and leaves out a portion. The data show a few hundred thousand clones, 80% to 90% seen once. Sequencing input: PBMCs. The receptor set was obtained from a woman between 18 and 29 years old in good health and CMV-seronegative.

This rearrangement joins TRBV25-1 to TRBJ2-7, with TRBD1 identical over 10 bases. Germline V gives CDR1 MGHDK, CDR2 SYGVNS. This CDR3 region has 16 residues. The V gene end was trimmed by 6 bases and the J gene end by 0 bases; junction bases not matched to a gene: 8. CDR3 region: CASRRPGQGGSYEQYF. Written as DNA, the CDR3 is TGTGCCAGCAGGCGCCCAGGACAGGGGGGCTCCTACGAGCAGTACTTC.

The chain employs TRBV6-5 and TRBJ1-1; TRBD1 matches 9 bases. Germline assignment: CDR1 MNHEY and CDR2 SVGAGI. Trimming took 6 bases from V and 4 from J; bases not matched to a gene: 6. This CDR3 contains 14 residues. CDR3 bases: TGTGCCAGCAGCGTACAGGGGGCGTCCACTGAAGCTTTCTTT. Protein sequence: CASSVQGASTEAFF.

The J gene is TRBJ2-1, the V gene TRBV5-4; the D gene is possibly TRBD1 (6 bases). V dropped 0 bases and J dropped 5 bases, with 9 bases sitting between them. This CDR3 has 14 amino acids. Germline V gene lookup returns CDR1 SGHNT and CDR2 YYREEE (reference sequence). CDR3 in amino acids: CASSLDRANNEQFF. The CDR3 region has the DNA TGTGCCAGCAGCTTGGACAGGGCTAACAATGAGCAGTTCTTC.

The chain combines TRBV6-5 with TRBJ2-7, with 7 bases lining up with TRBD2. This CDR3 has 15 residues. Germline-derived CDR1 and CDR2 are MNHEY and SVGAGI. With 0 bases clipped from V and 3 bases from J, the junction kept 5 bases outside the gene matches. The CDR3, as DNA: TGTGCCAGCAGTTACTCGTCTAGCGGCTTCTACGAGCAGTACTTC. Encoded protein: CASSYSSSGFYEQYF.

V is TRBV30 and J is TRBJ1-5; no definite D call. The V gene lost 0 bases and the J gene lost 3 bases, with 15 bases spanning the gap. This CDR3 has 16 residues. Germline V gene lookup returns CDR1 GTSNPN and CDR2 SVGIG (reference sequence). The CDR3 loop is CAWSVQSGSINQPQHF. The CDR3 region has the DNA TGTGCCTGGAGTGTACAGTCAGGTTCTATCAATCAGCCCCAGCATTTT.

This clone has a handful of counts. The rearrangement uses TRBV30 and TRBJ1-1; D call uncertain. This CDR3 contains 11 residues. The V gene lost 5 bases and the J gene lost 1 base, with 5 bases spanning the gap. The germline gives CDR1 GTSNPN, CDR2 SVGIG (reference sequence). The DNA of the CDR3 is TGTGCCTGGGGGAGGAACACTGAAGCTTTCTTT. Its translation is CAWGRNTEAFF.

The chain combines TRBV5-1 with TRBJ2-7, with 11 bases lining up with TRBD2. The CDR3 totals 15 residues. Looked up from germline, CDR1 is SGHRS and CDR2 is YFSETQ. Trimming cost V 0 bases and J 2 bases; bases outside gene matches: 1. Here the CDR3 DNA reads TGCGCCAGCAGCTTGGAACTAGCGGGAGCCTACGAGCAGTACTTC. Translated, it gives CASSLELAGAYEQYF.

This chain joins TRBV4-3 and TRBJ1-2; no clear D. The CDR3 contains 17 residues. V was cut by 2 bases and J by 1 base, with 17 bases left in between. CDR1 is LGHNA, CDR2 YSLEER, per germline. CDR3 in DNA: TGCGCCAGCAGCCAAAATTTTGCGGGTCTTGATAACTATGGCTACACCTTC. Amino acid sequence: CASSQNFAGLDNYGYTF.

This CDR3 reads CASSVQGGTYNEQFF. CDR3 in DNA: TGTGCCAGCAGTGTACAGGGAGGGACCTACAATGAGCAGTTCTTC. The genes are TRBV6-4 and TRBJ2-1; a weak D match, TRBD2 (7 bases). This CDR3 region has 15 residues. Trimming took 4 bases from V and 2 from J, leaving 12 bases between them. The germline CDR1 and CDR2 sequences are MRHNA and SNTAGT.

This clone has a handful of counts. J is TRBJ1-1 and V is TRBV21-1. TRBV21-1 is a known pseudogene. This CDR3 contains 12 residues. The CDR3 bases are TGTGCCAGCAGCTTCCGGGGAACTGAAGCTTTCTTT. It is translated as CASSFRGTEAFF.

V usage is TRBV5-1 and J usage is TRBJ2-7; no clear D gene. The ends were cut back, 4 bases at V and 3 bases at J, with 8 bases in the middle. CDR1 and CDR2 (germline): SGHRS, YFSETQ. This CDR3 is built from 12 residues. The CDR3: CASSRQDYEQYF. The CDR3 coding sequence is TGCGCCAGCAGCCGCCAGGACTACGAGCAGTACTTC.

J is TRBJ1-3 and V is TRBV6-5, with D possibly being TRBD1 (5 bases). Trimming stripped 7 bases from V and 0 bases from J, with 13 bases between. Germline V lookup: CDR1 MNHEY, CDR2 SVGAGI. The CDR3 totals 15 residues. The CDR3 nucleotides are TGTGCCAGCACTCCGTCGGGGGGCTCTGGAAACACCATATATTTT. It is translated as CASTPSGGSGNTIYF.

This chain links TRBV10-1 with TRBJ2-7; no reliable D call. This CDR3 comprises 11 residues. Looked up from germline, CDR1 is WNHNN and CDR2 is SYGVQD (reference sequence). The V end was cut by 3 bases, the J end by 5 bases, with 5 bases between. CDR3 loop: CASSDSNEQYF. The CDR3 DNA is TGCGCCAGCAGTGACAGTAACGAGCAGTACTTC.

This chain joins TRBV19 and TRBJ2-1; 9 bases agree with TRBD2. The CDR3 has 13 residues. Trimming took 4 bases from V and 13 from J; bases not matched to a gene: 8. Looked up from germline, CDR1 is LNHDA and CDR2 is SQIVND (reference sequence). For the CDR3, the DNA is TGTGCCAGTAGTACAAGCGGGAGGACTTCTCAGTTCTTC. Protein product: CASSTSGRTSQFF.

This clone was detected a few times. This chain links TRBV11-2 with TRBJ2-7, with D possibly TRBD1 on 5 matching bases. Germline CDR1 reads SGHAT; CDR2 reads FQNNGV. The CDR3 sequence is 14 residues long. Trimming took 1 base from V and 2 from J, leaving 9 bases between them. The CDR3 sequence is CASSLVQGTYEQYF. CDR3 in DNA: TGTGCCAGCAGCTTAGTGCAGGGCACCTACGAGCAGTACTTC.

This clone appeared many times. The CDR3 nucleotides are TGTGCCAGCAGTGCCGGACAGCTGTTCTCCTACGAGCAGTACTTC. Translated: CASSAGQLFSYEQYF. V is TRBV2 and J is TRBJ2-7; weak D call: TRBD1 (6 bases). Per germline, CDR1 SNHLY and CDR2 FYNNEI. V was pared by 4 bases and J by 0 bases, with 13 bases between. The CDR3 runs to 15 residues.

The rearrangement joins TRBV5-1 to TRBJ2-5, with 8 nucleotides matching TRBD1. CDR1 SGHRS and CDR2 YFSETQ come from the germline V gene. There are 16 residues in the CDR3. Trimming cost V 4 bases and J 5 bases; bases outside gene matches: 13. This CDR3 reads CASSRRGTGGLETQYF. The CDR3, as DNA: TGCGCCAGCAGCCGGAGGGGGACAGGAGGATTGGAGACCCAGTACTTC.

CDR3 region: CASALGSWYEQYF. Written as DNA, the CDR3 is TGTGCCAGCGCGCTAGGATCCTGGTACGAGCAGTACTTC. V is TRBV27 and J is TRBJ2-7, with no clear D. V was clipped by 8 bases and J by 4 bases, with 15 bases between them. The length of the CDR3 is 13 residues. The germline CDR1 and CDR2 sequences are MNHEY and SMNVEV (reference sequence).

The rearrangement links TRBV5-1 to TRBJ2-3; 12 nucleotides agree with TRBD2. The ends lost 4 bases at V and 2 bases at J; junction bases unmatched: 5. Germline lookup yields CDR1 SGHRS and CDR2 YFSETQ. The CDR3 spans 16 residues. Here the CDR3 DNA reads TGCGCCAGCAGCAAGGGACTAGCGGGTTCCACAGATACGCAGTATTTT. Translation: CASSKGLAGSTDTQYF.

The J gene is TRBJ2-7, the V gene TRBV4-1; D remains ambiguous. Germline V gene lookup returns CDR1 MGHRA and CDR2 YSYEKL. V was cut by 3 bases and J by 2 bases, with 8 bases left in between. CDR3 length: 13 amino acids. In DNA, the CDR3 is TGCGCCAGCAGCCACACAGAAACCTACGAGCAGTACTTC. Residues: CASSHTETYEQYF.

The chain uses TRBV11-1 and TRBJ2-2; D perhaps matches TRBD1 (6 bases). Germline loops: CDR1 SGHAT, CDR2 FQDESV (reference sequence). The CDR3 has 14 residues. The ends were cut back, 10 bases at V and 3 bases at J, with 15 bases in the middle. CDR3: CATSSWTDTGELFF. The DNA of the CDR3 is TGTGCCACCTCCTCTTGGACAGACACCGGGGAGCTGTTTTTT.

Written as DNA, the CDR3 is TGTGCCTGGACCCGGGGGACGTACGAGCAGTACTTC. It is translated as CAWTRGTYEQYF. The rearrangement uses TRBV30 and TRBJ2-7; TRBD2 might be the D (6 bases). Trimming stripped 4 bases from V and 4 bases from J, with 11 bases between. There are 12 residues in the CDR3. Germline CDR1 and CDR2: GTSNPN and SVGIG (reference sequence).

This chain links TRBV13 with TRBJ2-2; 7 nucleotides agree with TRBD2. Germline assignment: CDR1 PRHDT and CDR2 FYEKMQ (reference sequence). The CDR3 spans 17 residues. The V and J ends lost 2 bases and 9 bases, in that order; junction bases with no gene match: 15. DNA for the CDR3: TGTGCCAGCAGCTTATTAACGGGGCTAGCGGAGAGTCGGGAGCTGTTTTTT. Translated: CASSLLTGLAESRELFF. The whole variable domain, filled in from reference TRBV13 and TRBJ2-2, reads AAGVIQSPRHLIKEKRETATLKCYPIPRHDTVYWYQQGPGQDPQFLISFYEKMQSDKGSIPDRFSAQQFSDYHSELNMSSLELGDSALYFCASSLLTGLAESRELFFGEGSRLTVL.

This rearrangement joins TRBV28 to TRBJ2-5, with 8 bases aligning to TRBD1. Germline CDR1 MDHEN, CDR2 SYDVKM. The CDR3 has 13 residues. The junction had 6 bases not matched to a gene; V was cut back by 7 bases and J by 5 bases. In DNA form, the CDR3 reads TGTGCCAGCACCGGACAGGGTTGGGAGACCCAGTACTTC. Protein sequence: CASTGQGWETQYF.

This clone was detected a few times. This chain connects TRBV5-1 to TRBJ2-7; 9 nucleotides line up with TRBD1. Losses at the gene ends were 2 bases for V and 4 bases for J; bases not matched to a gene: 13. This CDR3 contains 17 residues. The germline V gene has CDR1 SGHRS and CDR2 YFSETQ. DNA for the CDR3: TGCGCCAGCAGCTTAGGGACAGGGAAAAACATCCTTTACGAGCAGTACTTC. Residues: CASSLGTGKNILYEQYF. Looking up the rest from reference TRBV5-1 and TRBJ2-7 gives the full variable domain: KAGVTQTPRYLIKTRGQQVTLSCSPISGHRSVSWYQQTPGQGLQFLFEYFSETQRNKGNFPGRFSGRQFSNSRSEMNVSTLELGDSALYLCASSLGTGKNILYEQYFGPGTRLTVT.

The chain is built from TRBV28 and TRBJ2-1, with 8 bases fitting TRBD1. The CDR3 is 16 residues long. The V and J ends lost 5 bases and 5 bases, in that order; junction bases with no gene match: 11. The V gene's germline CDR1 is MDHEN and CDR2 SYDVKM. The DNA of the CDR3 is TGTGCCAGCAGTCCGATAGGACAGGGTGTAAACAATGAGCAGTTCTTC. It yields the protein CASSPIGQGVNNEQFF.

CDR3 amino acids: CASSERASGSLGEQYF. In nucleotides, the CDR3 is TGCGCCAGCAGTGAGCGGGCTAGCGGGAGCTTAGGCGAGCAGTACTTC. The chain joins TRBV10-2 to TRBJ2-7, with TRBD2 matching over 10 bases. The CDR3 covers 16 residues. The germline V gene has CDR1 WSHSY and CDR2 SAAADI. The V and J ends lost 2 bases and 6 bases, in that order; junction bases with no gene match: 10.

V usage is TRBV29-1 and J usage is TRBJ2-7; a weak D match, TRBD1 (6 bases). Trimming left V 3 bases short and J 3 bases short, with 15 bases between. The germline V gene encodes CDR1 SQVTM and CDR2 ANQGSEA. This CDR3 is built from 14 residues. CDR3 sequence reads: CSVERTTGGYEQYF. CDR3 nucleotides: TGCAGCGTTGAGCGAACGACAGGTGGCTACGAGCAGTACTTC.

The V gene is TRBV4-3, the J gene TRBJ2-2; 10 bases align to TRBD2. The CDR3 sequence is 15 residues long. CDR1 is LGHNA and CDR2 is YSLEER in the germline V gene. The ends lost 1 base at V and 10 bases at J; junction bases unmatched: 6. Written as DNA, the CDR3 is TGCGCCAGCAGCCAAGTTCTAGCGGGGGCCCCGGAGCTGTTTTTT. Its translation: CASSQVLAGAPELFF.

The chain uses TRBV7-9 and TRBJ1-6; no firm D call. Germline CDR1 is SEHNR and CDR2 is FQNEAQ (reference sequence). This CDR3 is 16 amino acids long. With 4 bases removed from V and 8 bases from J, the gap between germline ends came to 18 bases. The CDR3 DNA sequence: TGTGCCAGCAGCTACCTAGGGCAGGCCGGGGATTCACCCCTCCACTTT. Amino acids: CASSYLGQAGDSPLHF. Filled out from reference TRBV7-9 and TRBJ1-6, the complete variable domain reads DTGVSQNPRHKITKRGQNVTFRCDPISEHNRLYWYRQTLGQGPEFLTYFQNEAQLEKSRLLSDRFSAERPKGSFSTLEIQRTEQGDSAMYLCASSYLGQAGDSPLHFGNGTRLTVT.